This is a list of T cell receptor beta chains from one sample in a study of blood T cells in healthy people across ages. A single record per CDR3 protein comes from TCRdb applying MiXCR to the 5' RACE reads. The sample has hundreds of thousands of distinct CDR3 sequences, roughly 26% seen once. Sequenced sample: blood. The origin of the receptors is an elderly woman in good health. Each CDR3 is given with its conserved first and last residue.

>TRBJ2-1|TRBV3-1
CASSQDGAPYNEQFF
>TRBJ1-5|TRBV7-2
CASSPGGVNQPQHF
>TRBJ2-1|TRBV5-1
CASSLDGSGAGYEQFF
>TRBJ1-2|TRBV24-1
CATSWGKRGGYTF
>TRBJ1-1|TRBV29-1
CSVVPGLGAFF
>TRBJ2-3|TRBV4-3
CASSQDTLTDTQYF
>TRBJ2-7|TRBV29-1
CSVGRDRYPNEQYF
>TRBJ1-3|TRBV28
CASTDQGSGNTIYF
>TRBJ2-1|TRBV24-1
CATSDTINNEQFF
>TRBJ1-1|TRBV11-3
CASRGRGSGTEAFF
>TRBJ2-5|TRBV11-1
CASSLSLQKETQYF
>TRBJ1-1|TRBV15
CATSRGPTENTEAFF
>TRBJ2-5|TRBV20-1
CRARDNTETQYF
>TRBJ2-1|TRBV11-2
CASSLSLVPEQFF
>TRBJ1-2|TRBV7-2
CASSLGTGGYGYTF